This is a list of T cell receptor beta chains from one sample in a study of cytomegalovirus exposure and HLA in healthy donors. Sequencing used immunoSEQ multiplex PCR; TCRdb keeps in-frame clones, though not all of them. The repertoire includes around 87,000 clones, 81% of them detected once, and approximately 1.1% sits in the top ten. The sequencing sample was made of PBMCs. These receptors were obtained from a girl aged 2-15 years in good health and CMV-seropositive. Each CDR3 is given with its conserved first and last residue. A D gene is named only where the DNA matches it firmly. The size of a clone is reported for some rows only, either as once, few or many, or as a class for expanded clones.

D gene: -; J gene: TRBJ1-1; V gene: TRBV30; CDR3 length: 11; clone size: -; CDR3 DNA: TGTGCCAGTACAGGGAACCCTGAAGCTTTCTTT; CDR3 protein: CASTGNPEAFF
D gene: -; J gene: TRBJ2-1; V gene: TRBV30; CDR3 length: 12; clone size: few; CDR3 DNA: TGTGCCTGGAGTGTACTATCCAATGAGCAGTTCTTC; CDR3 protein: CAWSVLSNEQFF
D gene: TRBD1; J gene: TRBJ1-2; V gene: TRBV30; CDR3 length: 13; clone size: -; CDR3 DNA: TGTGCCTGCCTCCCGACAGGGGCTCGAGGCTACACCTTC; CDR3 protein: CACLPTGARGYTF
D gene: TRBD1; J gene: TRBJ1-2; V gene: TRBV6-5; CDR3 length: 14; clone size: -; CDR3 DNA: TGTGCCAGCAGTTACTCGACCAGGGGGCCTGGCTACACCTTC; CDR3 protein: CASSYSTRGPGYTF
D gene: -; J gene: TRBJ2-5; V gene: TRBV5-1; CDR3 length: 13; clone size: -; CDR3 DNA: TGCGCCAGCAGCTTCGGTAGACAAGAGACCCAGTACTTC; CDR3 protein: CASSFGRQETQYF
D gene: TRBD1; J gene: TRBJ1-5; V gene: TRBV25-1; CDR3 length: 12; clone size: few; CDR3 DNA: TGTGCCAGCAGAGACACCGGGACAGTTTTTCATTTT; CDR3 protein: CASRDTGTVFHF
D gene: TRBD1; J gene: TRBJ1-5; V gene: TRBV28; CDR3 length: 15; clone size: -; CDR3 DNA: TGTGCCAGCAGTGAGGACAGGGGTAGCAATCAGCCCCAGCATTTT; CDR3 protein: CASSEDRGSNQPQHF
D gene: -; J gene: TRBJ1-1; V gene: TRBV6-1; CDR3 length: 13; clone size: -; CDR3 DNA: TGTGCCAGCAGTGAAGTGGACAGATCTGAAGCTTTCTTT; CDR3 protein: CASSEVDRSEAFF
D gene: -; J gene: TRBJ2-7; V gene: TRBV6-1; CDR3 length: 13; clone size: once; CDR3 DNA: TGTGCCAGCAACGAGGGACACGGATACGAGCAGTACTTC; CDR3 protein: CASNEGHGYEQYF
D gene: -; J gene: TRBJ1-1; V gene: TRBV9; CDR3 length: 16; clone size: few; CDR3 DNA: TGTGCCAGCAGCCTGAGACGGCTGGCGGTGAACACTGAAGCTTTCTTT; CDR3 protein: CASSLRRLAVNTEAFF
D gene: TRBD1; J gene: TRBJ2-7; V gene: TRBV27; CDR3 length: 14; clone size: few; CDR3 DNA: TGTGCCATGCTGCCGGTGGGACAGGGGGAGGAGCAGTACTTC; CDR3 protein: CAMLPVGQGEEQYF
D gene: -; J gene: TRBJ2-1; V gene: TRBV29-1; CDR3 length: 14; clone size: -; CDR3 DNA: TGCAGCGGATTCGGGACTGAGACCTACAATGAGCAGTTCTTC; CDR3 protein: CSGFGTETYNEQFF
D gene: -; J gene: TRBJ1-3; V gene: TRBV28; CDR3 length: 15; clone size: once; CDR3 DNA: TGTGCCAGCAGTTTAACTAAGGGGCTTGGAAACACCATATATTTT; CDR3 protein: CASSLTKGLGNTIYF
D gene: -; J gene: TRBJ2-2; V gene: TRBV6-1; CDR3 length: 17; clone size: -; CDR3 DNA: TGTGCCAGCAGTGAAGCGTATCCTCGAGGGCTCACCGGGGAGCTGTTTTTT; CDR3 protein: CASSEAYPRGLTGELFF
D gene: TRBD2; J gene: TRBJ2-5; V gene: TRBV6-4; CDR3 length: 14; clone size: few; CDR3 DNA: TGTGCCAGCAGTGAACTAGCGGGAGCGGAGACCCAGTACTTC; CDR3 protein: CASSELAGAETQYF
D gene: TRBD1; J gene: TRBJ2-7; V gene: TRBV6-5; CDR3 length: 14; clone size: once; CDR3 DNA: TGTGCCAGCAGTAAACCCGGGACAGCCTACGAGCAGTACTTC; CDR3 protein: CASSKPGTAYEQYF
D gene: TRBD1; J gene: TRBJ1-1; V gene: TRBV5-8; CDR3 length: 14; clone size: -; CDR3 DNA: TGTGCCAGCAGAAACGACAGGGGAAGCATGGGAGCTTTCTTT; CDR3 protein: CASRNDRGSMGAFF
D gene: -; J gene: TRBJ1-2; V gene: TRBV7-9; CDR3 length: 14; clone size: -; CDR3 DNA: TGTGCCAGCAGCTTAGACAGTGGTGTCTATGGCTACACCTTC; CDR3 protein: CASSLDSGVYGYTF
D gene: -; J gene: TRBJ1-5; V gene: TRBV6-1; CDR3 length: 14; clone size: -; CDR3 DNA: TGTGCCAGCAGTGTCCTGAGCAGCAATCAGCCCCAGCATTTT; CDR3 protein: CASSVLSSNQPQHF
D gene: -; J gene: TRBJ1-4; V gene: TRBV9; CDR3 length: 15; clone size: -; CDR3 DNA: TGTGCCAGCAGCGTTGGCGGGATGGGTAATGAAAAACTGTTTTTT; CDR3 protein: CASSVGGMGNEKLFF
D gene: -; J gene: TRBJ1-1; V gene: TRBV20-1; CDR3 length: 11; clone size: -; CDR3 DNA: TGCAGTGCTTCGCAGGGATCTGAAGCTTTCTTT; CDR3 protein: CSASQGSEAFF
D gene: TRBD1; J gene: TRBJ1-2; V gene: TRBV19; CDR3 length: 14; clone size: once; CDR3 DNA: TGTGCCAGTAGTTTTAGGGACAGGAGCGATGGCTACACCTTC; CDR3 protein: CASSFRDRSDGYTF
D gene: TRBD1; J gene: TRBJ1-1; V gene: TRBV30; CDR3 length: 14; clone size: few; CDR3 DNA: TGTGCCTGGAGTACCCCGACAGGGATCCTCGGGGCTTTCTTT; CDR3 protein: CAWSTPTGILGAFF
D gene: TRBD2; J gene: TRBJ2-5; V gene: TRBV7-2; CDR3 length: 14; clone size: -; CDR3 DNA: TGTGCCAGCAGGAATACTAGCGGGGAGAGGTCCCAGTACTTC; CDR3 protein: CASRNTSGERSQYF
D gene: -; J gene: TRBJ2-5; V gene: TRBV2; CDR3 length: 15; clone size: few; CDR3 DNA: TGTGCCAGCAGTGATCTGGGCCGTCCTGGCGAGACCCAGTACTTC; CDR3 protein: CASSDLGRPGETQYF
D gene: -; J gene: TRBJ1-4; V gene: TRBV13; CDR3 length: 13; clone size: -; CDR3 DNA: TGTGCCAGCAGCCTGACAGGTCGGGAAAAACTGTTTTTT; CDR3 protein: CASSLTGREKLFF
D gene: TRBD1; J gene: TRBJ1-4; V gene: TRBV2; CDR3 length: 15; clone size: -; CDR3 DNA: TGTGCCAGCAGCGACCGGGACAGCCATAATGAAAAACTGTTTTTT; CDR3 protein: CASSDRDSHNEKLFF
D gene: TRBD1; J gene: TRBJ1-2; V gene: TRBV7-3; CDR3 length: 13; clone size: -; CDR3 DNA: TGTGCCAGCAGCTCCGGACAGGAGTATGGCTACACCTTC; CDR3 protein: CASSSGQEYGYTF
D gene: -; J gene: TRBJ2-3; V gene: TRBV5-1; CDR3 length: 15; clone size: -; CDR3 DNA: TGCGCCAGCAGCTTGGGGACACCTAGCACAGATACGCAGTATTTT; CDR3 protein: CASSLGTPSTDTQYF
D gene: -; J gene: TRBJ2-5; V gene: TRBV28; CDR3 length: 16; clone size: -; CDR3 DNA: TGTGCCAGCAGGGCCGACGGGAACGTACTACAAGAGACCCAGTACTTC; CDR3 protein: CASRADGNVLQETQYF
D gene: TRBD1; J gene: TRBJ1-5; V gene: TRBV6-5; CDR3 length: 15; clone size: -; CDR3 DNA: TGTGCCAGCAGTCGGGCGGGACAGTCTGTGCAGCCCCAGCATTTT; CDR3 protein: CASSRAGQSVQPQHF
D gene: -; J gene: TRBJ1-2; V gene: TRBV15; CDR3 length: 13; clone size: -; CDR3 DNA: TGTGCCACCAGCCCAGGGGTCGAGTATGGCTACACCTTC; CDR3 protein: CATSPGVEYGYTF
D gene: -; J gene: TRBJ1-2; V gene: TRBV30; CDR3 length: 12; clone size: -; CDR3 DNA: TGTGCCTTATTAAAACGGGGCTATGGCTACACCTTC; CDR3 protein: CALLKRGYGYTF